These T cell receptor beta chains were read from a single sample in a study of blood T cell repertoires in COVID-19. Sequenced by immunoSEQ multiplex PCR; TCRdb stores in-frame clones only, minus some. The repertoire holds around 160,000 clones, with 80% as singletons. Sequenced input: peripheral blood. These receptors were collected from a man aged 55 to 69 with active or convalescent COVID-19. Both conserved end residues are part of each CDR3. Fields, in order: V gene, clone size, D gene, J gene, CDR3 protein, CDR3 DNA. A D gene is named only where the DNA matches it firmly. The size field is filled for only some rows; it gives once, few, many or a size class.

v_gene: TRBV20-1
abundance: .
d_gene: .
j_gene: TRBJ1-1
CDR3aa: CSASSLANTEAFF
CDR3nt: TGCAGTGCTAGTTCGTTAGCGAACACTGAAGCTTTCTTT

v_gene: TRBV28
abundance: .
d_gene: TRBD1
j_gene: TRBJ1-5
CDR3aa: CASSLPYRGGRQPQHF
CDR3nt: TGTGCCAGCAGTTTGCCCTACAGGGGAGGAAGACAGCCCCAGCATTTT

v_gene: TRBV5-5
abundance: .
d_gene: .
j_gene: TRBJ2-7
CDR3aa: CASSSEGTVSYEQYF
CDR3nt: TGTGCCAGCAGCTCGGAGGGGACAGTCTCCTACGAGCAGTACTTC

v_gene: TRBV29-1
abundance: .
d_gene: .
j_gene: TRBJ1-4
CDR3aa: CSVEEGAGGREKLFF
CDR3nt: TGCAGCGTTGAAGAAGGGGCCGGCGGTCGGGAAAAACTGTTTTTT

v_gene: TRBV10-3
abundance: .
d_gene: TRBD1
j_gene: TRBJ2-7
CDR3aa: CAISGETGTYEQYF
CDR3nt: TGTGCCATCAGTGGGGAGACAGGGACCTACGAGCAGTACTTC

v_gene: TRBV3-1/TRBV3-2
abundance: .
d_gene: TRBD1
j_gene: TRBJ2-5
CDR3aa: CASSQDSTGGETQYF
CDR3nt: TGTGCCAGCAGCCAAGATTCCACAGGGGGGGAGACCCAGTACTTC

v_gene: TRBV5-6
abundance: .
d_gene: TRBD1
j_gene: TRBJ1-6
CDR3aa: CASSLRQGGSPLHF
CDR3nt: TGTGCCAGCAGCTTGCGACAGGGAGGTTCACCCCTCCACTTT

v_gene: TRBV19
abundance: .
d_gene: .
j_gene: TRBJ1-2
CDR3aa: CASSIRSRVDGYTF
CDR3nt: TGTGCCAGTAGTATAAGATCCAGGGTCGATGGCTACACCTTC

v_gene: TRBV14
abundance: .
d_gene: TRBD2
j_gene: TRBJ2-1
CDR3aa: CASSHPGTTYNEQFF
CDR3nt: TGTGCCAGCAGCCACCCCGGGACTACCTACAATGAGCAGTTCTTC

v_gene: TRBV7-9
abundance: .
d_gene: TRBD1
j_gene: TRBJ1-2
CDR3aa: CASSSGQGPYGYTF
CDR3nt: TGTGCCAGCAGCTCGGGACAGGGTCCTTATGGCTACACCTTC

v_gene: TRBV28
abundance: .
d_gene: .
j_gene: TRBJ2-3
CDR3aa: CASISKRYSTDTQYF
CDR3nt: TGTGCCAGCATCTCAAAGCGGTACAGCACAGATACGCAGTATTTT

v_gene: TRBV5-4
abundance: few
d_gene: TRBD2
j_gene: TRBJ2-1
CDR3aa: CASSLGLAGPGSYNEQFF
CDR3nt: TGTGCCAGCAGCTTGGGACTAGCGGGCCCCGGTTCCTACAATGAGCAGTTCTTC

v_gene: TRBV3-1/TRBV3-2
abundance: .
d_gene: TRBD1
j_gene: TRBJ2-6
CDR3aa: CASSQEGQGAPGANVLTF
CDR3nt: TGTGCCAGCAGCCAAGAAGGGCAGGGGGCGCCTGGGGCCAACGTCCTGACTTTC